What follows are 21 T cell receptor beta chains derived from one specimen sequenced in a study of blood T cell repertoires in COVID-19. Assay used: immunoSEQ multiplex PCR; TCRdb lists only in-frame clones, some missing. The sample shows about 380,000 clones, 85% of them seen only once. Specimen: peripheral blood. Receptor source: a woman aged 18-29 years with acute or convalescent COVID-19.

The gene calls are TRBV5-5 and TRBJ2-7; 9 positions agree with TRBD1. After removal of 4 bases from V and 5 bases from J, the junction contained 13 bases not matched to a gene. Looked up from germline, CDR1 is SGHKS and CDR2 is YYEKEE (reference sequence). There are 16 residues in the CDR3. CDR3 in amino acids: CASSHGGRTGVHEQYF. The CDR3, as DNA: TGTGCCAGCAGCCATGGGGGGAGGACAGGGGTTCACGAGCAGTACTTC.

This clone was seen a handful of times. The chain links TRBV5-6 to TRBJ1-2, with TRBD1 matching over 8 bases. The CDR3 length is 13 residues. CDR1 is SGHDT, CDR2 YYEEEE, per germline. The J segment lost 8 bases and the V segment lost 0 bases, leaving 3 bases of the junction unmatched. The CDR3 DNA reads as TGTGCCAGCAGCTTGGTGGACAGGGACGGCTACACCTTC. This encodes CASSLVDRDGYTF.

This chain connects TRBV4-2 to TRBJ1-2, with no clear D. Germline CDR1 reads LGHNA; CDR2 reads YNFKEQ. This CDR3 region has 14 residues. V lost 2 bases, J lost 8 bases, and 15 bases lay in between. This CDR3 is CASSQSTGTRGYTF. In DNA, the CDR3 is TGTGCCAGCAGCCAATCCACGGGTACCCGGGGCTACACCTTC.

V is TRBV27 and J is TRBJ2-7, with TRBD2 matching over 11 bases. This CDR3 comprises 16 residues. CDR1 is MNHEY, CDR2 SMNVEV, per germline (reference sequence). The V gene end was trimmed by 5 bases and the J gene end by 2 bases; junction bases not matched to a gene: 8. The chain's CDR3 is CASSLTSTSGAYEQYF. In DNA form, the CDR3 reads TGTGCCAGCAGTCTAACCTCGACTAGCGGGGCCTACGAGCAGTACTTC.

The chain is built from TRBV28 and TRBJ2-1, with D possibly TRBD2 on 5 matching bases. Germline CDR1 and CDR2: MDHEN and SYDVKM. V was cut by 10 bases and J by 4 bases, with 29 bases left in between. The CDR3 has 18 amino acids. The chain's CDR3 is CATIHLNNERRGYNEQFF. In DNA, the CDR3 is TGTGCCACCATACACCTTAACAACGAGCGGCGAGGGTACAATGAGCAGTTCTTC.

The rearrangement joins TRBV2 to TRBJ1-2; TRBD1 agrees at 7 bases. J was trimmed by 4 bases and V by 6 bases; bases with no gene match: 5. This CDR3 contains 13 residues. CDR1 and CDR2 (germline): SNHLY, FYNNEI. The CDR3 spells CASSTGVAYGYTF. CDR3 coding DNA: TGTGCCAGCAGCACAGGGGTTGCCTATGGCTACACCTTC.

This chain links TRBV9 with TRBJ2-5, with D perhaps TRBD1 (5 bases). The CDR3 has 13 amino acids. The V gene lost 2 bases and the J gene lost 3 bases, with 8 bases spanning the gap. Germline CDR1 and CDR2: SGDLS and YYNGEE. The DNA for the CDR3 is TGTGCCAGCAGCGTCGACAGTAAAGAGACCCAGTACTTC. Residues: CASSVDSKETQYF. The full variable domain, in which reference TRBV9 and TRBJ2-5 provide the parts outside the CDR3, is DSGVTQTPKHLITATGQRVTLRCSPRSGDLSVYWYQQSLDQGLQFLIQYYNGEERAKGNILERFSAQQFPDLHSELNLSSLELGDSALYFCASSVDSKETQYFGPGTRLLVL.

The rearrangement links TRBV5-1 to TRBJ2-1; no clear D. CDR3 length: 12 amino acids. V gave up 2 bases and J gave up 10 bases, with 10 bases separating them. CDR1 SGHRS and CDR2 YFSETQ come from the germline V gene. The CDR3 nucleotides are TGCGCCAGCAGCTTCTACGGGTTCGAGCAGTTCTTC. Translated: CASSFYGFEQFF. The full variable domain, completed using reference TRBV5-1 and TRBJ2-1, is KAGVTQTPRYLIKTRGQQVTLSCSPISGHRSVSWYQQTPGQGLQFLFEYFSETQRNKGNFPGRFSGRQFSNSRSEMNVSTLELGDSALYLCASSFYGFEQFFGPGTRLTVL.

The CDR3: CASSSLLQGRSNTEAFF. CDR3 nucleotides: TGTGCCAGCAGTTCCCTCCTACAGGGGAGGTCGAACACTGAAGCTTTCTTT. This sequence joins TRBV27 and TRBJ1-1; 7 nucleotides match TRBD1. CDR3 size: 17 residues. V gave up 4 bases and J gave up 1 base; unmatched junction bases: 12. Germline assignment: CDR1 MNHEY and CDR2 SMNVEV (reference sequence).

V gene TRBV9 combines with J gene TRBJ2-1, with 8 bases identical to TRBD2. With V trimmed by 1 base and J by 6 bases, 6 bases remained unmatched. Germline CDR1 reads SGDLS; CDR2 reads YYNGEE. CDR3 size: 15 residues. The CDR3 is CASSVQLAGANEQFF. The CDR3 nucleotides are TGTGCCAGCAGCGTACAGCTAGCGGGTGCCAATGAGCAGTTCTTC.

The CDR3 loop reads CASSAPAGDSNEQFF. As DNA, the CDR3 is TGTGCCAGCAGTGCCCCAGCGGGAGATAGCAATGAGCAGTTCTTC. This chain links TRBV6-4 with TRBJ2-1; 8 nucleotides match TRBD2. The length of the CDR3 is 15 residues. Germline loops: CDR1 MRHNA, CDR2 SNTAGT. V was clipped by 4 bases and J by 6 bases; unmatched bases: 8.

The rearrangement joins TRBV6-5 to TRBJ1-6; a possible D gene is TRBD1 (6 bases). Germline CDR1 and CDR2: MNHEY and SVGAGI. Trimming removed 2 bases at V and 10 bases at J, with 15 bases between. This CDR3 has 15 amino acids. CDR3 amino acids: CASSYRQDGSSPLHF. The CDR3 DNA follows: TGTGCCAGCAGTTACAGACAGGACGGAAGCTCACCCCTCCACTTT.

This chain connects TRBV5-5 to TRBJ2-7; a possible D gene is TRBD2 (5 bases). The CDR3 length is 16 residues. V was clipped by 4 bases and J by 0 bases, with 17 bases between them. The germline V gene has CDR1 SGHKS and CDR2 YYEKEE (reference sequence). CDR3 sequence reads: CASSPNQAGVSYEQYF. In nucleotides, the CDR3 is TGTGCCAGCAGCCCTAACCAAGCCGGGGTCTCCTACGAGCAGTACTTC.

On this clone itself: Other nucleotide sequences from this sample produce the same CDR3. This chain uses TRBV27 with TRBJ1-2; TRBD1 matches at 9 bases. Trimming at V came to 4 bases and at J to 2 bases, leaving 5 bases not matched to a gene. The CDR3 spans 15 residues. Germline assignment: CDR1 MNHEY and CDR2 SMNVEV (reference sequence). The CDR3: CASSSPTGGNYGYTF. Written as DNA, the CDR3 is TGTGCCAGCAGTTCACCGACAGGGGGAAACTATGGCTACACCTTC.

This rearrangement joins TRBV5-1 to TRBJ2-3, with D uncertain. From germline, CDR1 is SGHRS and CDR2 YFSETQ. The V gene lost 4 bases and the J gene lost 4 bases, with 10 bases spanning the gap. This CDR3 is 13 amino acids long. DNA for the CDR3: TGCGCCAGCAGCGAGACTCCCCCAGATACGCAGTATTTT. Translated, it gives CASSETPPDTQYF.

The J gene is TRBJ2-5, the V gene TRBV4-1; weak D call: TRBD1 (5 bases). With 5 bases removed from V and 3 bases from J, the gap between germline ends came to 13 bases. This CDR3 has 14 amino acids. Germline V lookup: CDR1 MGHRA, CDR2 YSYEKL. This CDR3 is CASSFLDTEETQYF. In DNA, the CDR3 is TGCGCCAGCAGCTTCCTGGACACAGAAGAGACCCAGTACTTC.

This rearrangement joins TRBV2 to TRBJ2-1; possible D gene TRBD2, 6 bases. Germline loops: CDR1 SNHLY, CDR2 FYNNEI. The V and J ends lost 2 bases and 8 bases respectively, with 13 bases between them. This CDR3 is built from 14 residues. CDR3 DNA: TGTGCCAGCAGTGAAATAGGCGGGGATGATGAGCAGTTCTTC. Residues: CASSEIGGDDEQFF.

In its sample, this clone was seen a few times. The chain combines TRBV5-1 with TRBJ1-1, with a tentative D call TRBD1 (6 bases). The germline V gene encodes CDR1 SGHRS and CDR2 YFSETQ. Between the trimmed V and J ends, which lost 4 bases and 3 bases, there was a span of 10 bases. This CDR3 spans 13 amino acids. As DNA, the CDR3 is TGCGCCAGCAGCCTAAACAGGGACACTGAAGCTTTCTTT. Translated, it gives CASSLNRDTEAFF.

This clone showed up just once. This chain uses TRBV19 with TRBJ2-1; 7 positions match TRBD1. Germline V CDR1 and CDR2: LNHDA, SQIVND (reference sequence). The CDR3 has 14 amino acids. V lost 1 base and J lost 5; bases outside the gene matches: 2. CDR3 sequence: CASSIGQGHNEQFF. DNA of the CDR3: TGTGCCAGTAGTATAGGACAGGGCCACAATGAGCAGTTCTTC.

This clone was observed a handful of times. J is TRBJ1-2 and V is TRBV2; 7 bases agree with TRBD1. The V and J ends lost 4 bases and 4 bases, in that order; junction bases with no gene match: 6. In germline, CDR1 is SNHLY, CDR2 FYNNEI. The CDR3 contains 14 residues. This chain's CDR3 is CASSVGRTGYGYTF. The CDR3 DNA follows: TGTGCCAGCAGTGTAGGGAGGACAGGCTATGGCTACACCTTC.

The chain has TRBV7-3 and TRBJ1-2; 8 bases line up with TRBD1. Germline values: CDR1 SGHTA, CDR2 FQGTGA. V lost 5 bases and J lost 6; bases outside the gene matches: 5. This CDR3 is 13 amino acids long. CDR3 amino acids: CASSNDRGNGYTF. Written as DNA, the CDR3 is TGTGCCAGCAGCAACGACAGGGGCAATGGCTACACCTTC.